This T cell receptor beta chain was captured in a study of cytomegalovirus exposure and HLA in healthy donors. General study results and limits: It was 150 or so TCR beta chains that were listed as cytomegalovirus-associated.

This CDR3 has 14 amino acids. V lost 4 bases and J lost 5; bases outside the gene matches: 4. CDR1 is SGHNT, CDR2 YYREEE, per germline (reference sequence). Concerning this clone itself: Its antigen is unknown.

Method: immunoSEQ multiplex PCR; TCRdb's copy keeps in-frame clones and lacks some. The table records 100,000 to 130,000 clones, roughly 95% of them present only once. This clonotype was sampled from a woman younger than 30 in good health and CMV-seronegative. Sequencing used PBMCs. The chain uses TRBV5-4 and TRBJ1-1; 11 bases are a match to TRBD1. The CDR3 DNA reads as TGTGCCAGCAGCAGGGGACAGGGGGGTACTGAAGCTTTCTTT. Translated, it gives CASSRGQGGTEAFF.